The rows below give T cell receptor beta chains drawn from one sample of a study of blood T cells in healthy people across ages. In TCRdb, the 5' RACE reads were re-called with MiXCR into one record per CDR3 protein. The sample has roughly 1,500,000 distinct CDR3 sequences; approximately 32% are singletons. Sequencing was performed on blood. The receptors were sampled from a woman aged 25 to 39 in good health. The CDR3 runs from the conserved cysteine through the conserved F or W. D genes are given only for firm matches. Size is omitted from some rows. Given values are once, few, many or a class for expanded clones.

CDR3 DNA	CDR3 protein	clone size	D gene	V gene	J gene
TGTGCCAGCAGTACGCCCGGGAGAGATTATGGCTTCACCTTC	CASSTPGRDYGFTF	.	.	TRBV6-2/TRBV6-3	TRBJ1-2
TGTGCCAGCAGCAAAGGGGGAGGTGCTAGCGCGAAAACCTACGAGCAGTACTTC	CASSKGGGASAKTYEQYF	.	.	TRBV4-2	TRBJ2-7
TGCAGTGCTACGACTGTGAGCTCCTATAATTCACCCCTCCACTTT	CSATTVSSYNSPLHF	few	.	TRBV20-1	TRBJ1-6
TGCAGCCTTCGAGGAGGGAACAATGAGCAGTACTTC	CSLRGGNNEQYF	.	.	TRBV29-1	TRBJ2-5
TGCAGTGCTAGAGAAACTAGCGGGGGAATTAAACTGGAGACCCAGTTCTTC	CSARETSGGIKLETQFF	few	TRBD2	TRBV20-1	TRBJ2-1
TGTGCCAGCACCTGGACAGGGAATTTCGAGCAGTACTTC	CASTWTGNFEQYF	.	TRBD1	TRBV25-1	TRBJ2-7
TGCAGCGTTGTGTTCGGTGGCTACGAGCAGTACTTC	CSVVFGGYEQYF	few	.	TRBV29-1	TRBJ2-7
TGTGCCAGCAGCCAACAGACTAGCGGGCCCTACGAGCAGTACTTC	CASSQQTSGPYEQYF	many	TRBD2	TRBV4-2	TRBJ2-7
TGCGCCAGCAGCCAAGTAACAGGGGATTATGGCTACACCTTC	CASSQVTGDYGYTF	.	TRBD1	TRBV4-1	TRBJ1-2
TGTGCCACCAGTGACCGAAGGAGGGGACCGAACACTGAAGCTTTCTTT	CATSDRRRGPNTEAFF	many	.	TRBV24-1	TRBJ1-1
TGCAGCGTACCGGGACAGACCTTCTACGAGCAGTACTTC	CSVPGQTFYEQYF	many	TRBD1	TRBV29-1	TRBJ2-7
TGCGCCAGCAGCTTGCGACAGGGAGACGAGCAGTACTTC	CASSLRQGDEQYF	many	TRBD1	TRBV5-1	TRBJ2-7
TGCAGTGCCAGTCGCGGAGAGGGCACCGGGGAGCTGTTTTTT	CSASRGEGTGELFF	few	.	TRBV20-1	TRBJ2-2
TGTGCCAGCAGAGGGTTATTAAGAACTAATGAAAAACTGTTTTTT	CASRGLLRTNEKLFF	.	.	TRBV28	TRBJ1-4
TGTGCCAGCAGCCCTCTGACTGGAGCGGATCACGATACGCAGTATTTT	CASSPLTGADHDTQYF	.	.	TRBV3-1	TRBJ2-3
TGTGCCAGTAGTATCTCTCAGGGAGGTGGAGAGACCCAGTACTTC	CASSISQGGGETQYF	.	.	TRBV19	TRBJ2-5
TGTGCCAGCAGCTTAGACCCTAGCGGGAGGTTTCGGGAGCAGTTCTTC	CASSLDPSGRFREQFF	few	TRBD2	TRBV7-2	TRBJ2-1
TGTGCCAGCAGTTTCGGGACCGCCGAAATAGAGCAGTTCTTC	CASSFGTAEIEQFF	.	.	TRBV27	TRBJ2-1
TGTGCCAGCAGCTTAATGTTCATTGGGGAGCAGTACTTC	CASSLMFIGEQYF	.	.	TRBV7-9	TRBJ2-4
TGCGCCAGCAGCCAAGATCGGCAGGGAAGTTCAACTAATGAAAAACTGTTTTTT	CASSQDRQGSSTNEKLFF	.	.	TRBV4-1	TRBJ1-4
TGTGCCAGCATCCTGGGGTCGGGACACTTCACAGATACGCAGTATTTT	CASILGSGHFTDTQYF	.	.	TRBV5-5	TRBJ2-3
TGCAGTGTATCCTACCCGGGGGGCAAAAACATTCAGTACTTC	CSVSYPGGKNIQYF	few	TRBD2	TRBV20-1	TRBJ2-4
TGTGCCAGTAGTACCCTCATCTACTATGAGCAGTTCTTC	CASSTLIYYEQFF	.	.	TRBV19	TRBJ2-1
TGTGCCAGCAGCCGACTAACTATGACCGGGACAGAAGTCTACTTTAGCACAGATACGCAGTATTTT	CASSRLTMTGTEVYFSTDTQYF	few	TRBD1	TRBV28	TRBJ2-3
TGTGCCAGCAGCTTACACAGGTCCACAGATACGCAGTATTTT	CASSLHRSTDTQYF	few	.	TRBV7-2	TRBJ2-3
TGCAGTGCTAGAGATTTTCTGACTAGCTTGGCCAATGAGCAGTTCTTC	CSARDFLTSLANEQFF	.	TRBD2	TRBV20-1	TRBJ2-1
TGTGCCTGGAGTGGCGGCAGTAGAGAGACCCAGTACTTC	CAWSGGSRETQYF	few	.	TRBV30	TRBJ2-5
TGTGCCAGCAGCCCAACTGCGGGGGGGGGCTATGGCTACACCTTC	CASSPTAGGGYGYTF	.	.	TRBV7-2	TRBJ1-2
TGCAGCGTTGCCTCCGACAGGGGAGGAGAGACCCAGTACTTC	CSVASDRGGETQYF	many	TRBD1	TRBV29-1	TRBJ2-5
TGTGCCAGCAGTTACTCGGGACTAGCGAACGAGCGGTACTTC	CASSYSGLANERYF	.	TRBD2	TRBV2	TRBJ2-4
TGTGCCAGCAGCCGAGACAGGGGGGGCAATTCACCCCTCCACTTT	CASSRDRGGNSPLHF	.	TRBD1	TRBV7-2	TRBJ1-6
TGTGCCATCATCTCGCGGCTAGCGGACAATGAGCAGTTCTTC	CAIISRLADNEQFF	many	TRBD2	TRBV10-3	TRBJ2-1
TGCGCCAGCAGCCCGGGGATTAGCTTCAATGAGCAGTTCTTC	CASSPGISFNEQFF	few	.	TRBV5-1	TRBJ2-1
TGTGCCAGCAGTGGGGGGAGAAGTGGTGAAAAACTGTTTTTT	CASSGGRSGEKLFF	.	.	TRBV6-1	TRBJ1-4
TGTGCCAGCGACGGGGGGGCTGGCTACACCTTC	CASDGGAGYTF	few	.	TRBV12-3/TRBV12-4	TRBJ1-2
TGTGCCAGCAGCTTAGGAAACAGTCATGGCTACACCTTC	CASSLGNSHGYTF	.	.	TRBV7-9	TRBJ1-2
TGCGCCAGCAGCTCAGGCCCAAACACTGAAGCTTTCTTT	CASSSGPNTEAFF	many	.	TRBV5-1	TRBJ1-1
TGTGCCATCAACCGGGGGGAAGGGTATGGCTACACCTTC	CAINRGEGYGYTF	once	.	TRBV10-3	TRBJ1-2
TGTGCCAGCAGTTACTGGGGGCCCTCTAGCGGATACAATGAGCAGTTCTTC	CASSYWGPSSGYNEQFF	.	.	TRBV6-5	TRBJ2-1
TGCAGTGCCACCGCAGCGGGTTGGAATCAGCCCCAGCATTTT	CSATAAGWNQPQHF	.	.	TRBV20-1	TRBJ1-5
TGTGCCAGCAGCTTGTTTGAAGGGTATAAAGACTATGGCTACACCTTC	CASSLFEGYKDYGYTF	.	.	TRBV5-6	TRBJ1-2
TGCGCCAGTTCCCTTCTCCCAGGGACCGGAGAGACCCAGTACTTC	CASSLLPGTGETQYF	few	.	TRBV5-1	TRBJ2-5
TGCAGCGTAGTAAAGGGGGGAAAGACCCAGTACTTC	CSVVKGGKTQYF	.	.	TRBV29-1	TRBJ2-5
TGTGCCACCAGCAGCAGTGGACTAGCGGGGGAGAACACCGGGGAGCTGTTTTTT	CATSSSGLAGENTGELFF	.	TRBD2	TRBV15	TRBJ2-2
TGTGCCAGCAGCCCCTTTCTCCCGAACCGGGCTTTCTTT	CASSPFLPNRAFF	few	.	TRBV27	TRBJ1-1
TGCGCCAGCAGCCAAGATCCCGGACAGGGGGCCTATGGCTACACCTTC	CASSQDPGQGAYGYTF	.	TRBD1	TRBV4-1	TRBJ1-2
TGTGCCAGCAGCCAAGATACTCCCTTTGGGGGGCGCGGGTCTGGGGCCAACGTCCTGACTTTC	CASSQDTPFGGRGSGANVLTF	few	.	TRBV14	TRBJ2-6
TGTGCCAGCGGCTCGGGACTTGACACCGGGGAGCTGTTTTTT	CASGSGLDTGELFF	.	.	TRBV28	TRBJ2-2
TGCAACGTTGAAGGTGGGACAGGGTCCGGGGAGCTGTTTTTT	CNVEGGTGSGELFF	.	TRBD1	TRBV29-1	TRBJ2-2
TGCAGCGTTGCCCACAGGGGGCAAGGAGAGACCCAGTACTTC	CSVAHRGQGETQYF	.	TRBD1	TRBV29-1	TRBJ2-5
TGTGCCAGCACCTTAGACATTGAAGCTTTCTTT	CASTLDIEAFF	once	.	TRBV2	TRBJ1-1
TGTGCCATCAGTGAGTCTCACGCAACGGAGGCTAATGAAAAACTGTTTTTT	CAISESHATEANEKLFF	few	.	TRBV10-3	TRBJ1-4
TGTGCCAGCAGGGGACCAGCGGGAATAAATGAGCAGTTCTTC	CASRGPAGINEQFF	.	TRBD2	TRBV2	TRBJ2-1
TGTGCCAGCAGGGGATTCGTAGGGAAGAAAGGCTACACCTTC	CASRGFVGKKGYTF	.	.	TRBV7-9	TRBJ1-2
TGTGCCAGCAGCTTAGCGCGCGGCACCACAGATACGCAGTATTTT	CASSLARGTTDTQYF	many	.	TRBV7-2	TRBJ2-3
TGTGCCAGCACTGGAGGTTCGGAAGAGACCCAGTACTTC	CASTGGSEETQYF	few	.	TRBV12-3/TRBV12-4	TRBJ2-5
TGTGCCAGCAAGCCGGGACTAGCGGGAGACTACGAGCAGTACTTC	CASKPGLAGDYEQYF	.	TRBD2	TRBV6-1	TRBJ2-7